This record looks at one TCR beta chain sequence and its context. Its antigen is undetermined. The repertoire was sequenced with immunoSEQ multiplex PCR; TCRdb's copy has only in-frame clones and lacks some. The data show about 160,000 clones, just under 90% seen once. This record belongs to a study of cytomegalovirus exposure and HLA in healthy donors. V trimming: 0 bases; J trimming: 10 bases; junction bases outside the gene matches: 13. This CDR3 has 16 amino acids. Germline V CDR1 and CDR2: SGHNT, YYREEE (reference sequence). Regarding the study as a whole: The finding came from a later analysis; first-cohort TCR clusters tended to co-occur in the roughly 120 validation repertoires.

The origin of this receptor is a woman under 30 in good health and CMV-seropositive. The chain recombines TRBV5-4 with TRBJ2-1; TRBD2 aligns across 7 bases. The specimen sequenced was PBMCs. The CDR3 DNA follows: TGTGCCAGCAGCTTGGCTGGCGGGAGATCTATTGTAGAGCAGTTCTTC. Its translation is CASSLAGGRSIVEQFF.